These 2 T cell receptor beta chains were sequenced from one sample in a study of blood T cells in healthy people across ages. Using a J-beta primer mix together with a sample-barcoded 5' primer, a second PCR was run for roughly 7 to 11 cycles. MiXCR was run by TCRdb on the 5' RACE reads, yielding one entry per CDR3 protein. The data contain more than 1,000,000 distinct CDR3 sequences, around 25% of them singletons. These same data were also listed under a study on T cells of mothers and their children.

The sequencing input was blood. These receptors all come from a girl aged 2 to 10 in good health.

The chain carries TRBV5-1 and TRBJ2-1; TRBD2 matches 7 bases. Germline trimming cut 5 bases from V and 9 bases from J; bases unmatched to any gene: 8. Germline CDR1 reads SGHRS; CDR2 reads YFSETQ. The CDR3 runs to 13 residues. Written as DNA, the CDR3 is TGCGCCAGCAGGCTAGCGGCATCAGTTGAGCAGTTCTTC. Translating it yields CASRLAASVEQFF.

This clonotype was observed a handful of times. This chain uses TRBV7-6 with TRBJ2-7; D is uncertain. Germline values: CDR1 SGHVS, CDR2 FNYEAQ. Trimming took 1 base from V and 6 from J, leaving 19 bases between them. CDR3 size: 16 residues. In nucleotides, the CDR3 is TGTGCCAGCAGCTTAGTACCAGGTCCAGCCTCGGGCGAGCAGTACTTC. It translates to CASSLVPGPASGEQYF. The variable domain in full, with the rest retrieved from reference TRBV7-6 and TRBJ2-7, is GAGVSQSPRYKVTKRGQDVALRCDPISGHVSLYWYRQALGQGPEFLTYFNYEAQQDKSGLPNDRFSAERPEGSISTLTIQRTEQRDSAMYRCASSLVPGPASGEQYFGPGTRLTVT.